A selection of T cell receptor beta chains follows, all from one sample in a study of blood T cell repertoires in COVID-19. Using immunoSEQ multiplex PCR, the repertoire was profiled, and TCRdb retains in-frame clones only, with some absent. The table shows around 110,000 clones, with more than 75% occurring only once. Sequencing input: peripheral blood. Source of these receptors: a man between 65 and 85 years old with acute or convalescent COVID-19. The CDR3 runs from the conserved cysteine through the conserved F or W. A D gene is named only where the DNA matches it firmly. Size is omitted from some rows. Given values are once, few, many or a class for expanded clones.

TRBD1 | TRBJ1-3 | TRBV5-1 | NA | CASSPTGVITWNTIYF | TGCGCCAGCAGCCCGACAGGGGTTATTACTTGGAACACCATATATTTT
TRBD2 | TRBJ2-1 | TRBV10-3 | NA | CAIAYGRGVFF | TGTGCCATAGCCTACGGGAGGGGCGTCTTCTTC
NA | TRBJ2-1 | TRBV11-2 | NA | CASRLTANNEQFF | TGTGCCAGCAGGTTGACAGCGAACAATGAGCAGTTCTTC
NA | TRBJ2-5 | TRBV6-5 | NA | CASSSRVRGETQYF | TGTGCCAGCAGTTCCCGGGTCAGGGGTGAGACCCAGTACTTC
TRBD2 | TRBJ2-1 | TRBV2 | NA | CASSETGGYNEQFF | TGTGCCAGCAGTGAAACGGGGGGATACAATGAGCAGTTCTTC
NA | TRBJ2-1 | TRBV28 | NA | CASSLSQGLSNEQFF | TGTGCCAGCAGTTTATCACAGGGTCTATCCAATGAGCAGTTCTTC
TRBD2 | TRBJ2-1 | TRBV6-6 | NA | CASSRRRLAGSYNEQFF | TGTGCCAGCAGTCGCCGACGTTTAGCGGGGTCCTACAATGAGCAGTTCTTC
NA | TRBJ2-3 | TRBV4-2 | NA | CASSQGGVRRGTDTQYF | TGTGCCAGCAGCCAAGGGGGCGTACGGAGGGGCACAGATACGCAGTATTTT
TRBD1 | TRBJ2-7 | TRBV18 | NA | CASSPKPGGSEQYF | TGTGCCAGCTCACCAAAACCAGGGGGCTCCGAGCAGTACTTC
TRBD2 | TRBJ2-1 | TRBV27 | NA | CASSRPSGGAGNEQFF | TGTGCCAGCAGTCGACCTAGCGGGGGGGCAGGGAATGAGCAGTTCTTC
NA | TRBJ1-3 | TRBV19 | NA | CASSFRMSSGNTIYF | TGTGCCAGTAGCTTTAGAATGAGCTCTGGAAACACCATATATTTT
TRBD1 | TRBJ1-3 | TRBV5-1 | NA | CASSLRDRALSGNTIYF | TGCGCCAGCAGCTTGAGGGACAGGGCCCTCTCTGGAAACACCATATATTTT
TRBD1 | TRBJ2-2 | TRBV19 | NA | CASSIGTEFSNTGELFF | TGTGCCAGTAGTATTGGGACAGAGTTCTCGAACACCGGGGAGCTGTTTTTT
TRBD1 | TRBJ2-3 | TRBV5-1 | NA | CASSYSGQGGGTQYF | TGCGCCAGCAGCTATAGTGGACAGGGGGGCGGTACGCAGTATTTT
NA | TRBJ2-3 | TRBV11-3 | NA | CASSLDSQRGTDTQYF | TGTGCCAGCAGCTTAGATAGTCAGCGGGGCACAGATACGCAGTATTTT
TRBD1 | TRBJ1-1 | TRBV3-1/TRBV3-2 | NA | CASSQWDSTEAFF | TGTGCCAGCAGCCAGTGGGACAGCACTGAAGCTTTCTTT
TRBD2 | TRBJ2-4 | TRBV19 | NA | CATRGGTKNIQYF | TGTGCCACCCGCGGGGGTACCAAAAACATTCAGTACTTC
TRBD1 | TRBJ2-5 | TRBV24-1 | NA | CATSDFGQGETQYF | TGTGCCACCAGTGATTTTGGACAGGGTGAGACCCAGTACTTC
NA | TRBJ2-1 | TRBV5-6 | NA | CASDTYNEQFF | TGTGCCAGCGATACTTACAATGAGCAGTTCTTC
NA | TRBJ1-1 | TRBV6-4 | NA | CASSVGPDTEAFF | TGTGCCAGCAGTGTGGGGCCCGACACTGAAGCTTTCTTT
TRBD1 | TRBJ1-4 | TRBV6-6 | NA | CASSRLYRGEKLFF | TGTGCCAGCAGTCGTCTCTACAGGGGCGAAAAACTGTTTTTT
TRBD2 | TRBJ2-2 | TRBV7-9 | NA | CASSLASGTGELFF | TGTGCCAGCAGCTTGGCTAGCGGGACCGGGGAGCTGTTTTTT
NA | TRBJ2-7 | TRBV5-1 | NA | CASSYLTGIQYEQYF | TGCGCCAGCAGCTACCTAACCGGGATCCAATACGAGCAGTACTTC
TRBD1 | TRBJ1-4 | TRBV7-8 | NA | CASSLGQATNEKLFF | TGTGCCAGCAGCTTGGGACAGGCAACTAATGAAAAACTGTTTTTT
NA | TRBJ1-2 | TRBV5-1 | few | CASSLGTAKSYGYTF | TGCGCCAGCAGCTTGGGGACAGCCAAAAGCTATGGCTACACCTTC